This T cell receptor (beta chain) was identified during a study of early T cells in non-severe SARS-CoV-2 infection. Germline CDR1 reads SGHTA; CDR2 reads FQGTGA. Trimming took 10 bases from V and 5 from J; bases not matched to a gene: 15. There are 16 residues in the CDR3. This clonotype was seen many times. The target antigen is unknown. Study-wide results and caveats: VDJdb matching skewed toward anti-spike CD8 responses, missing private and CD4 specificities.

TCRdb redid the calling of the 5' RACE reads with MiXCR, one entry per CDR3 protein. The repertoire holds roughly 30,000 distinct CDR3 sequences, with approximately 6.6% as singletons. Source: whole blood, taken at baseline. The TCR originated in an adult who was a healthcare worker with PCR-confirmed SARS-CoV-2 infection or an uninfected control (not recorded which). The gene calls are TRBV7-3 and TRBJ2-2, with 8 bases lining up with TRBD1. DNA of the CDR3: TGTGCCACCGGGAACGGACAGGGAGGTCGAACCGGGGAGCTGTTTTTT. Translated, it gives CATGNGQGGRTGELFF.